This T cell receptor beta chain was observed in a study of Graves' ophthalmopathy and Graves' hyperthyroidism (dated by TCRdb to 2016 to 2018). For context, the study as a whole: Peripheral blood was collected at initial diagnosis, prior to any treatment. The study used TCR beta repertoire signatures to distinguish Graves' ophthalmopathy from Graves' hyperthyroidism and to predict progression to ophthalmopathy. For independent validation, a separate cohort was made up of some 18 hyperthyroidism patients plus 17 patients who later progressed from hyperthyroidism to ophthalmopathy. T-cell repertoires of thyroid tissue and blood were compared in 5 or 6 hyperthyroidism patients. To explore V-J signatures that distinguish ophthalmopathy from hyperthyroidism, a discovery set of under 110 patients was enrolled, made up of 43 with ophthalmopathy and under 65 with stable hyperthyroidism. In total, approximately 130 blood samples were TCR-sequenced: fewer than 50 ophthalmopathy, approximately 75 hyperthyroidism and about 17 hyperthyroidism-to-ophthalmopathy patients. Following sample collection, hyperthyroidism patients were given methimazole at a starting dose of 30 mg daily, and ophthalmopathy patients were given high-dose intravenous methylprednisolone. Overall study outcomes, separate from this receptor: In validation, the model predicted ophthalmopathy progression with about 64% sensitivity and 72.22% specificity; approximately 12 predicted patients were CT-confirmed with GO in a median of roughly 6.8 months. Among expanded thyroid clonotypes with frequency above 0.001, most also showed up in blood, which suggests that blood repertoires may reflect the thyroid immune response. In cross-validation, the 13-signature model distinguished ophthalmopathy from stable hyperthyroidism with nearly 90% sensitivity and about 81% specificity, while in the test set the corresponding values were around 79% and 71%. Sample size was not statistically predetermined, and group allocation was not concealed from the investigators.

This clonotype was found a few times. No antigen is known for it. This may stem from a read error, because a much larger clone lies one nucleotide away. TCR beta CDR3 regions were amplified from RNA transcripts for repertoire sequencing. HTBI primers and the Qiagen OneStep RT-PCR kit were used in a first-round RT-PCR, which was followed by a second-round multiplex PCR, size selection and purification. Libraries were sequenced paired-end with 100 bp reads on an Illumina HiSeq2000. Regarding the original processing steps: SOAPnuke was used for read processing, and reads with adapters, uncalled bases, a mean Phred below 15, or no exact constant-primer or identifier match were discarded. COPE v1.2.5 was used to merge high-quality paired reads. Each unique nucleotide sequence was defined as a clonotype, and clonotypes were aligned to IMGT TRB V, D and J references with MiTCR v1.1. The analysis was limited to V-J combinations with a frequency above 0.0001, which together covered more than 98% of repertoires. For each V-J combination, a TCR clonal expansion and chaos score was defined as the ratio of F50 clonal expansion to chaos observed in the TCRdist matrix. Welch's t-statistics and random forest were used to reduce features to more than ten V-J combinations, which were fed into a naive Bayes classifier. The Morisita-Horn index was used to measure how similar the thyroid and blood repertoires were. Clones were called with MiXCR by TCRdb after fastp trimmed the public reads at Q25, and only in-frame beta chains were retained. Identical CDR3 protein sequences are pooled into one entry, listed with their most common genes and DNA. The authors' filters were not applied to this entry. In all, the sample holds under 350,000 distinct CDR3 sequences, and about a sixth of those were seen once. The ten largest clones capture 10% to 15% of the sample.

The ophthalmopathy patients had moderately to severely active disease, with a Clinical Activity Score of 3 or higher, a NOSPECS grade of 4 or higher, and a disease duration of less than 3 months. Patients with other autoimmune diseases, uncontrolled infections, pregnancy or lactation were excluded from the study. Diagnosis relied on clinical symptoms, serum thyroxine, TRAb, thyroid ultrasound and orbital computed tomography. PBMCs were isolated from 10 ml of fresh peripheral blood by Ficoll-Paque density gradient centrifugation. Total RNA was extracted with Trizol reagent and quality-checked on an Agilent 2100 Bioanalyzer. CDR1 and CDR2, per the germline V gene (reference sequence), are DFQATT and SNEGSKA. The CDR3, cysteine through phenylalanine, is 20 amino acids long. Of the read, only the CDR3 DNA is kept; its 60 bases are in frame from base 1.

The specimen sequenced was peripheral blood. The receptor comes from an adult man with Graves' ophthalmopathy. Recombination linked TRBV20-1 to TRBJ2-5, with 15 bases aligning to TRBD2. The DNA sequence reads TGCACTGCCCCACGGCTGGGACTAGCGGGAGGACTTCCATTTTCCGAGACCCAGTACTTC. Protein translation: CTAPRLGLAGGLPFSETQYF.